These 8 T cell receptor beta chains came from one sample sequenced in a study of immune heterogeneity within non-small cell lung tumors. Genomic DNA from bulk tumor acted as the template, and around 600 ng was loaded per sample. Taken during surgery, several biopsies per primary tumor were spaced as far apart as possible within the tumor mass. Curative operations were performed on patients who had untreated, newly diagnosed non-small cell lung cancer. A first 10-cycle multiplex round used 32 V-gene and 13 J-gene primers on TCR beta CDR3. TCRdb fed the multiplex PCR reads into MiXCR, producing one record per CDR3 protein. The sample carries 20,000 to 25,000 distinct CDR3 sequences, 27% recorded once. Sequenced sample: lung tumor tissue. These receptors were collected from a man aged 35 to 55 with non-small cell lung cancer.

Regarding this clonotype: At one end, the junction sequence differs from germline, possibly due to a read error. The chain carries TRBV3-1 and TRBJ2-3; D unresolved. This CDR3 has 14 residues. CDR1 LGHDT and CDR2 YNNKEL come from the germline V gene (reference sequence). The CDR3 is CASSPSYRTDAQYF. The CDR3 DNA reads TGTGCCAGCAGCCCATCATACCGCACAGATGCGCAGTATTTT.

This clonotype occurred a few times. The V gene is TRBV7-9, the J gene TRBJ2-5; D gene ambiguous. Germline CDR1 is SEHNR and CDR2 is FQNEAQ (reference sequence). V was cut by 4 bases and J by 1 base, with 7 bases left in between. This CDR3 region has 13 residues. The CDR3 DNA follows: TGTGCCAGCAGCTCGAGGATCCAAGAGACCCAGTACTTC. Translating it yields CASSSRIQETQYF.

On this clonotype: Being one base from a much bigger clone, this may be a read error. The chain links TRBV12-3 or TRBV12-4 to TRBJ1-2; 8 bases map to TRBD1. J was trimmed by 5 bases and V by 8 bases; bases with no gene match: 10. This CDR3 is 14 amino acids long. CDR3 DNA: TGTGCCAGCGGTTCTCTCCGGACAGGGTATGGCTACACCTTC. It translates to CASGSLRTGYGYTF.

This clonotype is medium-sized (0.01 to 0.1%) in the sample. The chain uses TRBV6-1 and TRBJ2-2; no clear D gene. Trimming took 9 bases from V and 1 from J, leaving 12 bases between them. CDR3 length equals 14 residues. From germline, CDR1 is MNHNS and CDR2 SASEGT. CDR3 coding DNA: TGTGCCAGTTCGAGGCTCGTGAACACCGGGGAGCTGTTTTTT. Protein: CASSRLVNTGELFF.

The chain joins TRBV9 to TRBJ1-1; TRBD1 matches 10 bases. The germline V gene encodes CDR1 SGDLS and CDR2 YYNGEE. V gave up 3 bases and J gave up 1 base; unmatched junction bases: 0. CDR3 length equals 14 residues. CDR3 nucleotide sequence: TGTGCCAGCAGCGGACAGGGGGCGAACACTGAAGCTTTCTTT. This gives the protein CASSGQGANTEAFF.

This clonotype was seen once. A read error is possible here, since a much larger clone lies one base away. The rearrangement links TRBV5-1 to TRBJ2-3, with D perhaps matching TRBD1 or TRBD2 (5 bases each). CDR3 length: 14 residues. Germline assignment: CDR1 SGHRS and CDR2 YFSETQ. CDR3 in amino acids: CASSLGLRGDKQYF. The CDR3 nucleotides read TGCGCCAGCAGCTTGGGATTGAGGGGAGATAAGCAGTATTTT.

In regard to this clonotype: Since a much larger clone is just one base distant, this may be a read error. J is TRBJ1-5 and V is TRBV28, with TRBD1 as a possible D gene (5 bases). Deletions cut 8 bases from V and 6 bases from J, with 14 bases between. This CDR3 contains 13 residues. In germline, CDR1 is MDHEN, CDR2 SYDVKM. The CDR3 coding sequence is TGTGCCAGCCGTACTCCAGGGTTTCAGCCCCAGCATTTT. Translating gives CASRTPGFQPQHF.

Details on this clonotype: A read error is possible here, since a much larger clone lies one base away. The DNA for the CDR3 is TGTGCCGTATCTACGAGCGGGAGCTCTGAGCAGTTCTTC. Translation gives CAVSTSGSSEQFF. The chain recombines TRBV6-1 with TRBJ2-1; 8 nucleotides agree with TRBD2. The CDR3 covers 13 residues. Per germline, CDR1 MNHNS and CDR2 SASEGT. After removal of 11 bases from V and 9 bases from J, the junction contained 12 bases not matched to a gene.